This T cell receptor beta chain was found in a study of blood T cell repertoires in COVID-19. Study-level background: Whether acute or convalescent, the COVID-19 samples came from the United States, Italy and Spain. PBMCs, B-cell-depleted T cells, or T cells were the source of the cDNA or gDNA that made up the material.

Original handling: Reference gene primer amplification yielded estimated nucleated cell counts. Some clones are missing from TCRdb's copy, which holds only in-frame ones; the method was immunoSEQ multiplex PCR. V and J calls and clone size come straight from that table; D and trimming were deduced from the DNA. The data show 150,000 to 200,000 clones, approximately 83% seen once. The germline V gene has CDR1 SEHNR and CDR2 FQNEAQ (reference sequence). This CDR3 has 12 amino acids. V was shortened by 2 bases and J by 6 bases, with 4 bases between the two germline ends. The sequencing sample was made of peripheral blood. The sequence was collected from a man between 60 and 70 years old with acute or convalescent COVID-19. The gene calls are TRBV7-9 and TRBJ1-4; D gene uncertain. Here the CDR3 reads CASSLSDEKLFF. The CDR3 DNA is TGTGCCAGCAGCTTATCGGATGAAAAACTGTTTTTT.